The 17 T cell receptor beta chains reported below all come from one sample, sequenced in a study of early T cells in non-severe SARS-CoV-2 infection. One entry per CDR3 protein, called by TCRdb with MiXCR from the 5' RACE reads. The sample consists of some 82,000 distinct CDR3 sequences, approximately 12% of them appearing once. The sequenced sample was whole blood, obtained at baseline. The receptors were sampled from an adult who was a healthcare worker with PCR-confirmed SARS-CoV-2 infection or an uninfected control (not recorded which).

This clonotype was detected only a few times. This chain connects TRBV29-1 to TRBJ2-1; D is possibly TRBD1 (5 bases). The CDR3 spans 15 residues. The germline CDR1 and CDR2 sequences are SQVTM and ANQGSEA. V lost 3 bases and J lost 5, with 17 bases in between. Here the CDR3 DNA reads TGCAGCGTTGATGTGACCCCCAGGGCGAACAATGAGCAGTTCTTC. It is translated as CSVDVTPRANNEQFF.

The rearrangement uses TRBV29-1 and TRBJ1-2; D call uncertain. Germline V gene data show CDR1 as SQVTM and CDR2 as ANQGSEA. The CDR3 consists of 12 residues. Between the trimmed V and J ends, which lost 7 bases and 4 bases, there was a span of 13 bases. The CDR3 sequence is CSALDGVYGYTF. The CDR3 DNA reads as TGCAGCGCCCTGGACGGGGTCTATGGCTACACCTTC.

This clonotype was seen repeatedly, ten times or more. The chain is built from TRBV12-3 or TRBV12-4 and TRBJ1-1; D might be TRBD1 (6 bases). There are 15 residues in the CDR3. Trimming stripped 1 base from V and 7 bases from J, with 16 bases between. CDR3 in DNA: TGTGCCAGCAGTTTAGGGACAGCCACCAAGATTGAAGCTTTCTTT. Protein product: CASSLGTATKIEAFF.

Comment on this clonotype: This may come from a read error, since a much larger clone is one base off. The rearrangement joins TRBV5-1 to TRBJ2-3, with a possible D match to TRBD2 (5 bases). V was trimmed by 5 bases and J by 4 bases, leaving 14 bases between them. CDR3 size: 14 residues. Looked up from germline, CDR1 is SGHRS and CDR2 is YFSETQ. CDR3 region: CASRIGESPDTQYF. The CDR3, as DNA: TGCGCCAGCAGAATCGGGGAGAGCCCAGATACGCAGTATTTT.

A few counts support this clonotype. The V and J genes are TRBV6-6 and TRBJ1-6; 10 bases match TRBD1. From germline, CDR1 is MNHNY and CDR2 SVGAGI (reference sequence). The CDR3 extends over 15 amino acids. The J segment lost 9 bases and the V segment lost 2 bases, leaving 4 bases of the junction unmatched. The CDR3: CASSYGDRGSSPLHF. In nucleotides, the CDR3 is TGTGCCAGCAGTTACGGGGACAGGGGAAGTTCACCCCTCCACTTT.

The chain is built from TRBV6-6 and TRBJ2-3; 11 nucleotides match TRBD2. Germline-derived CDR1 and CDR2 are MNHNY and SVGAGI (reference sequence). Losses at the gene ends were 5 bases for V and 0 bases for J; bases not matched to a gene: 10. The CDR3 covers 18 residues. The CDR3 DNA is TGTGCCAGCAGTCCCGGGACTAGCGGCCAACCTAGCACAGATACGCAGTATTTT. Its protein is CASSPGTSGQPSTDTQYF.

This clonotype was recorded at least ten times. The chain links TRBV11-2 to TRBJ2-6; 10 nucleotides agree with TRBD1. The CDR3 sequence is 17 residues long. Germline values: CDR1 SGHAT, CDR2 FQNNGV. Unmatched junction bases numbered 4, after V lost 5 bases and J lost 0 bases. CDR3 region: CASSDRDRGSGANVLTF. In DNA form, the CDR3 reads TGTGCCAGCAGCGACCGGGACAGGGGCTCTGGGGCCAACGTCCTGACTTTC.

This clonotype was detected ten times or more. This chain joins TRBV6-1 and TRBJ2-5, with TRBD1 as a possible D gene (6 bases). Germline-derived CDR1 and CDR2 are MNHNS and SASEGT. V lost 7 bases and J lost 0, with 15 bases in between. The CDR3 loop spans 15 amino acids. CDR3 sequence (DNA): TGTGCCAGCACCAGGGGCGAAACGTACCAAGAGACCCAGTACTTC. Translated: CASTRGETYQETQYF.

This chain links TRBV4-2 with TRBJ1-1; D is uncertain. This CDR3 has 14 amino acids. V lost 3 bases and J 4 bases, leaving 12 bases between the germline ends. Germline assignment: CDR1 LGHNA and CDR2 YNFKEQ. CDR3 sequence (DNA): TGTGCCAGCAGCCAGGGATATGTGGGCACTGAAGCTTTCTTT. Protein: CASSQGYVGTEAFF.

Ten or more counts support this clonotype. This chain joins TRBV11-2 and TRBJ2-6, with D hard to call. CDR1 and CDR2 from the germline V gene are SGHAT and FQNNGV. The germline V and J ends were trimmed by 3 bases and 0 bases, with 3 bases remaining between them. The CDR3 runs to 14 residues. This chain's CDR3 is CASSFSSGANVLTF. DNA for the CDR3: TGTGCCAGCAGCTTTAGCTCTGGGGCCAACGTCCTGACTTTC.

There are many counts of this clonotype. The J gene is TRBJ1-5, the V gene TRBV29-1; D gene unclear. The CDR3 spans 15 residues. V shed 7 bases and J shed 0 bases, with 16 bases lying between them. Per germline, CDR1 SQVTM and CDR2 ANQGSEA. This chain's CDR3 is CSAPMGHYSNQPQHF. As DNA, the CDR3 is TGCAGCGCCCCTATGGGTCATTATAGCAATCAGCCCCAGCATTTT.

This chain uses TRBV29-1 with TRBJ2-2; D unclear. V was cut by 4 bases and J by 1 base, with 7 bases left in between. Germline values: CDR1 SQVTM, CDR2 ANQGSEA. This CDR3 has 13 residues. In DNA, the CDR3 is TGCAGCGTTGGGCAGCGGAACACCGGGGAGCTGTTTTTT. As protein: CSVGQRNTGELFF.

This chain uses TRBV12-3 or TRBV12-4 with TRBJ1-6; D is ambiguous. V lost 2 bases, J lost 7 bases, and 9 bases lay in between. The CDR3 sequence is 14 residues long. The DNA for the CDR3 is TGTGCCAGCAGTTTATGGGCAGAAAATTCACCCCTCCACTTT. Amino acids: CASSLWAENSPLHF.

This clonotype appeared many times. This sequence joins TRBV29-1 and TRBJ2-1; D is uncertain. From germline, CDR1 is SQVTM and CDR2 ANQGSEA. V was pared by 2 bases and J by 4 bases, with 9 bases between. The CDR3 is 13 residues long. The CDR3 region is CSVERGFYNEQFF. The CDR3 DNA reads TGCAGCGTTGAAAGAGGATTTTACAATGAGCAGTTCTTC.

This clonotype was recorded at least ten times. This chain connects TRBV19 to TRBJ2-7; D is uncertain. The germline CDR1 and CDR2 sequences are LNHDA and SQIVND (reference sequence). The CDR3 has 13 amino acids. V was clipped by 4 bases and J by 3 bases, with 10 bases between them. This CDR3 is CASSKGLSYEQYF. The CDR3 DNA is TGTGCCAGTAGTAAGGGCCTGAGCTACGAGCAGTACTTC.

The chain combines TRBV12-3 or TRBV12-4 with TRBJ2-3; D perhaps matches TRBD1 (6 bases). Trimming took off 0 bases at V and 0 bases at J, with 13 bases between the two ends. The CDR3 covers 17 residues. The CDR3 is CASSLATGLSSTDTQYF. DNA for the CDR3: TGTGCCAGCAGTTTAGCGACAGGCTTATCTAGCACAGATACGCAGTATTTT.

The J gene is TRBJ1-3, the V gene TRBV7-8; TRBD1 matches 9 bases. The CDR3 totals 16 residues. The germline V gene encodes CDR1 SGHVS and CDR2 FQNEAQ. V gave up 3 bases and J gave up 2 bases; unmatched junction bases: 5. CDR3 protein: CASSLVTGGPGNTIYF. CDR3 sequence (DNA): TGTGCCAGCAGCTTGGTCACAGGGGGCCCTGGAAACACCATATATTTT.